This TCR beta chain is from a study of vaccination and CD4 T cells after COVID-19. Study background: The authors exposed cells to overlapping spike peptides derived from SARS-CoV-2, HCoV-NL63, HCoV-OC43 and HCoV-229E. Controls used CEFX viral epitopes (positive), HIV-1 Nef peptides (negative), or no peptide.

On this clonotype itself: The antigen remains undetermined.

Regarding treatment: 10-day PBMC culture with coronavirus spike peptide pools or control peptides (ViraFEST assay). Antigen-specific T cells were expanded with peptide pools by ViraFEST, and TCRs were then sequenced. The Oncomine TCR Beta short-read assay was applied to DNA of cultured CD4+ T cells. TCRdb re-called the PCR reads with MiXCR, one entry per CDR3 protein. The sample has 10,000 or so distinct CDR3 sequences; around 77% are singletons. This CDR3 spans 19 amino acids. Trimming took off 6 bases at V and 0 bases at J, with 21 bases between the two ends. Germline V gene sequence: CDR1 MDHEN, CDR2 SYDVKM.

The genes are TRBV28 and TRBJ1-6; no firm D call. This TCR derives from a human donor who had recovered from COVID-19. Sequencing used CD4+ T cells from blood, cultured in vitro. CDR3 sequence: CASSWTLVGGISYNSPLHF. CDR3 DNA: TGTGCCAGCAGCTGGACTTTAGTCGGAGGTATCTCCTATAATTCACCCCTCCACTTT.